This T cell receptor (beta chain) stems from a study of shared clonotypes between healthy human individuals. Study findings and constraints: Estimated richness values were generally larger in naive subsets than in memory subsets. Donors were few, which limited the genetic and exposure-history diversity represented.

This CDR3 is built from 15 residues. V dropped 1 base and J dropped 2 bases, with 12 bases sitting between them. Germline CDR1 is LGHNA and CDR2 is YNFKEQ. An even split of each subset's genomic DNA across several immunoSEQ plates was performed. Profiled with immunoSEQ multiplex PCR; TCRdb holds only in-frame clones, not every one. This table holds hundreds of thousands of clones, approximately 96% found once. Points on this clone: Its matching antigen is unknown.

Positively selected for CCR7, the CD45RO-negative cells used as naive CD8 cells excluded terminally differentiated effector memory CD45RA+ cells. Every contributor of samples was a Caucasian grown-up residing in Nashville, Tennessee. V and J are TRBV4-2 and TRBJ2-7, with D perhaps matching TRBD1 (7 bases). The sequencing sample was made of naive CD8+ T cells sorted from blood. This sequence originates from a woman under 40 in good health. The CDR3 nucleotides are TGTGCCAGCAGCCAAGGGAGGGGGCTGACCTACGAGCAGTACTTC. It translates to CASSQGRGLTYEQYF.